Here is one TCR beta chain with its context. In this sample, this clone turned up once. Its antigen is currently not known. No quality values exist for individual bases; no much larger clone is one base distant. TCRbeta CDR3 regions were amplified from genomic DNA by means of the immunoSEQ Assay, a bias-controlled multiplex PCR. The original pipeline was this. Within the assay, amplification of reference gene primers was used to estimate how many nucleated cells each sample contained. To quantify the absolute abundance of each unique TCRbeta CDR3 rearrangement, sequence reads were collapsed and filtered. For each sample, productive Simpson clonality was calculated as the square root of Simpson's diversity index across productive rearrangements. TCRdb took over this immuneACCESS table, retaining in-frame rearrangements with V and J assigned. Such tables are incomplete; in checked studies, under half of the missing clones stem from an unresolved V gene, and the remainder is unexplained. From that table come the V and J calls and clone size; the DNA was used to work out D and trimming. In this sample the table shows 150,000 to 200,000 clones, around 81% of which occur a single time. More than 9.5% of the sample belongs to the ten largest clones.

The entry originates in a study of blood T cell repertoires in COVID-19 (TCRdb year 2020). For context, the study as a whole: Samples covering the acute and convalescent phases of COVID-19 were provided by collaborators in the United States, Italy and Spain. The prospective study material was composed of cDNA or gDNA derived from T cells, B-cell-depleted T cells, or PBMCs. Subjects who had been exposed to COVID-19, were actively infected with it, or had recovered from it provided the deeply sampled blood TCRbeta repertoires that made up the dataset. The repertoires were made available in a free public database intended to serve as a resource for research on the immune response to SARS-CoV-2. Samples came from the ongoing ImmuneRACE study (first 160 participants) plus 1,254 subjects from 6 global collaborators. Sample metadata almost always included a de-identified subject ID, COVID-19 status, age in years and sex. HLA class I and class II types, where available, came from metadata supplied by the sample provider rather than from assay-based typing.

Collaborating institutions collected whole blood in K2EDTA tubes following their own protocols. For TCRbeta analysis, collaborators shipped samples as frozen whole blood, isolated PBMCs, or DNA extracted from either of those sample types. Paper-wide results and their limitations: How much clinical and demographic metadata was included differed by source and by participant, and the metadata was provided uncurated.

The CDR1 and CDR2 encoded by the germline V gene are SGHRS and YFSETQ. The CDR3 numbers 15 residues from cysteine through phenylalanine. Only the CDR3 portion is preserved as DNA: 45 bases, with reading frame beginning at the first base. V loses 3 bases at its end and J loses 7 bases; junction bases beyond the gene matches: 6. The sample was peripheral blood. This TCR derives from a man aged 55 to 70 with active or convalescent COVID-19. The sequence is built from TRBV5-1 and TRBJ2-1, and 11 junctional nucleotides match TRBD2. The sequence in DNA is TGCGCCAGCAGCTGGGAGACTAGCGGGGTGAATGAGCAGTTCTTC. Its coded protein is CASSWETSGVNEQFF.